Here is one T cell receptor beta chain with its context. This record belongs to a study of control samples from healthy donors and cancer patients. The V segment lost 4 bases and the J segment 7 bases; nucleotides outside the gene matches: 2. CDR1 and CDR2 (germline): ENHRY, SYGVKD. The CDR3 contains 14 residues. The data were produced by immunoSEQ multiplex PCR, yet TCRdb's version contains in-frame clones alone and is incomplete. The sample includes about 100,000 clones, roughly 92% of them seen just once. The receptor was isolated from a human donor in good health. The donor label of this sample is uncertain. The rearrangement joins TRBV10-3 to TRBJ1-6, with TRBD1 identical over 9 bases. What was sequenced was blood. The CDR3 spells CAISGGQGNSPLHF. As DNA, the CDR3 is TGTGCCATCAGTGGGGGACAGGGAAATTCACCCCTCCACTTT.